These T cell receptor beta chains were read from a single sample in a study of CD8 T cells in ankylosing spondylitis. One entry per CDR3 protein results from TCRdb running MiXCR on the 5' RACE reads. The data hold just under 550,000 distinct CDR3 sequences, with roughly 13% observed a single time. Sequencing input: blood, either unsorted or a sorted T cell fraction (not recorded which). These receptors all come from a male donor with ankylosing spondylitis. Both conserved end residues are part of each CDR3. D genes are given only for firm matches. For some rows the clone size is stated as once, few or many, or as a class when expanded; others skip it.

d_call,v_call,j_call,clone_size,cdr3_aa,cdr3_nt
-,TRBV24-1,TRBJ1-1,-,CATSDPSGGNTEAFF,TGTGCCACCAGTGATCCCTCGGGTGGGAACACTGAAGCTTTCTTT
TRBD1,TRBV20-1,TRBJ2-6,-,CSAREGGTGANVLTF,TGCAGTGCTAGAGAAGGGGGCACCGGGGCCAACGTCCTGACTTTC
-,TRBV10-3,TRBJ2-3,-,CAISGDPAGTQYF,TGTGCCATCAGTGGAGACCCGGCCGGTACGCAGTATTTT
-,TRBV5-1,TRBJ1-4,many,CASSPDRGLQNEKLFF,TGCGCCAGCAGCCCGGATCGGGGACTTCAAAATGAAAAACTGTTTTTT
-,TRBV7-2,TRBJ1-1,-,CASSFRVDFTEAFF,TGTGCCAGCAGCTTCCGGGTGGATTTCACTGAAGCTTTCTTT
TRBD1,TRBV12-3/TRBV12-4,TRBJ1-5,many,CASSWTGGGNQPQHF,TGTGCCAGCAGTTGGACAGGGGGCGGCAATCAGCCCCAGCATTTT
TRBD1,TRBV5-1,TRBJ2-3,many,CASKPTYSTGAGDTQYF,TGCGCCAGCAAACCCACTTACTCGACAGGGGCAGGAGATACGCAGTATTTT
-,TRBV10-1,TRBJ2-1,-,CASSQSRRWDTGSSYNEQFF,TGCGCCAGCAGCCAGAGCAGGAGATGGGATACTGGGAGCTCCTACAATGAGCAGTTCTTC
TRBD2,TRBV5-1,TRBJ2-1,many,CASSLEGSGRGEQFF,TGCGCCAGCAGCTTGGAGGGTAGCGGGAGGGGTGAGCAGTTCTTC
TRBD1,TRBV9,TRBJ1-2,once,CASSVAPDRGYGYTF,TGTGCCAGCAGCGTAGCGCCGGACAGGGGCTATGGCTACACCTTC
-,TRBV29-1,TRBJ2-7,few,CSVEDPFGFEQYF,TGCAGCGTTGAAGACCCCTTCGGATTCGAGCAGTACTTC
TRBD2,TRBV20-1,TRBJ2-1,few,CSARDGTIVNEQFF,TGCAGTGCTAGAGATGGGACTATCGTCAATGAGCAGTTCTTC
-,TRBV29-1,TRBJ2-7,many,CSVKGGETYEQYF,TGCAGCGTCAAGGGGGGAGAAACCTACGAGCAGTACTTC
-,TRBV12-3/TRBV12-4,TRBJ2-5,many,CASSLGYGGTQETQYF,TGTGCCAGCAGTTTAGGGTACGGCGGGACTCAAGAGACCCAGTACTTC
-,TRBV11-2,TRBJ2-5,few,CASSLPGAGGTQYF,TGTGCCAGCAGCTTACCTGGGGCCGGCGGGACCCAGTACTTC
-,TRBV12-3/TRBV12-4,TRBJ2-1,few,CASSFGTLNNEQFF,TGTGCCAGCAGTTTCGGGACACTGAACAATGAGCAGTTCTTC
-,TRBV19,TRBJ2-2,-,CASSKWTSNTGELFF,TGTGCCAGTAGTAAATGGACCTCGAACACCGGGGAGCTGTTTTTT
-,TRBV7-8,TRBJ1-4,-,CASRRVNEKLFF,TGTGCCAGCAGAAGGGTCAATGAAAAACTGTTTTTT
TRBD2,TRBV7-2,TRBJ2-1,few,CASSKGLVGYEQFF,TGTGCCAGTTCAAAAGGACTAGTGGGGTATGAGCAGTTCTTC
-,TRBV4-2,TRBJ2-1,few,CASSQEEISRRGNEQFF,TGTGCCAGCAGCCAAGAAGAAATCTCTAGGAGGGGGAATGAGCAGTTCTTC
TRBD2,TRBV5-1,TRBJ2-5,few,CASTTGVAGRQETQYF,TGCGCCAGCACAACCGGGGTAGCGGGACGCCAAGAGACCCAGTACTTC
-,TRBV3-1,TRBJ2-1,few,CASSHWEAEQFF,TGTGCCAGCAGCCATTGGGAGGCAGAGCAGTTCTTC
TRBD1,TRBV2,TRBJ2-2,few,CASEGGQGATGELFF,TGTGCCAGCGAAGGGGGTCAGGGGGCAACCGGGGAGCTGTTTTTT
-,TRBV11-2,TRBJ1-1,few,CASSFPNRKRVHTEAFF,TGTGCCAGCAGCTTTCCTAATCGGAAGAGAGTGCACACTGAAGCTTTCTTT